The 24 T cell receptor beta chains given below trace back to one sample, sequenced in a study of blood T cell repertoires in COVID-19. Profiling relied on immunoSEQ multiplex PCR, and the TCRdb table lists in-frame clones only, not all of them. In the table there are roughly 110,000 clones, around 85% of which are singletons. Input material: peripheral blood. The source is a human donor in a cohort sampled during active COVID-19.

CDR3 DNA: TGTGCCAGTACAGCGGACGGAGCGAACACCGGGGAGCTGTTTTTT. Translating gives CASTADGANTGELFF. This chain uses TRBV19 with TRBJ2-2, with D maybe TRBD2 (5 bases). V lost 7 bases and J 0 bases, leaving 12 bases between the germline ends. Germline values: CDR1 LNHDA, CDR2 SQIVND (reference sequence). CDR3 length equals 15 residues.

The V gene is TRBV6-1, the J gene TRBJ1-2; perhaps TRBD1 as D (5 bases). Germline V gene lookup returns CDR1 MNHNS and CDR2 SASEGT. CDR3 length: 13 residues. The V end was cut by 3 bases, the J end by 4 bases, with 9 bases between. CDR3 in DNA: TGTGCCAGCAGTGAGACAGTTGGCTATGGCTACACCTTC. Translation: CASSETVGYGYTF.

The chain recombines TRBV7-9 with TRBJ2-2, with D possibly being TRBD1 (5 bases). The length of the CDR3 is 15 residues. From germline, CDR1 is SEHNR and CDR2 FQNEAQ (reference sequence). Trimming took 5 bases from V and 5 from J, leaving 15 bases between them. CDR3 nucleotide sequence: TGTGCCAGCAGCCCACAGGTACTGCGAACCGGGGAGCTGTTTTTT. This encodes CASSPQVLRTGELFF.

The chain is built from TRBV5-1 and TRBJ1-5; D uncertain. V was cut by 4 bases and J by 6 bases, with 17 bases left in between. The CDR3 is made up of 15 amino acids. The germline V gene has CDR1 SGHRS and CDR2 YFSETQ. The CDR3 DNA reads TGCGCCAGCAGCCCCCGTTACGGGGAAGGTCAGCCCCAGCATTTT. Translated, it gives CASSPRYGEGQPQHF.

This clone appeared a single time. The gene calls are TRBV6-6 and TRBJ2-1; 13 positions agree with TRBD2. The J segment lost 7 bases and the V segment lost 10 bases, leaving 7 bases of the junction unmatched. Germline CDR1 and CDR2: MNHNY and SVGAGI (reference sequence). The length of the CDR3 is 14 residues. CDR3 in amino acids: CATLATSGGNEQFF. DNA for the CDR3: TGTGCCACCCTGGCGACTAGCGGGGGGAATGAGCAGTTCTTC.

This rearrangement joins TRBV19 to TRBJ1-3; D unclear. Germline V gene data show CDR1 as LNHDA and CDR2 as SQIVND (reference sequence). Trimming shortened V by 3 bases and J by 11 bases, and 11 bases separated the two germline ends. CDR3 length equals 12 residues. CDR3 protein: CASSIYSGAIYF. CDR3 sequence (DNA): TGTGCCAGTAGTATTTACAGCGGGGCCATATATTTT.

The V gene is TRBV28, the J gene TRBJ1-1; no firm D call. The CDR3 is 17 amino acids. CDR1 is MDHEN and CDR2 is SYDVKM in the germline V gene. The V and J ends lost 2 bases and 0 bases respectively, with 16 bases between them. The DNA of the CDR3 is TGTGCCAGCAGTTTAAGGCGCATTAAGGAGGTGAACACTGAAGCTTTCTTT. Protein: CASSLRRIKEVNTEAFF.

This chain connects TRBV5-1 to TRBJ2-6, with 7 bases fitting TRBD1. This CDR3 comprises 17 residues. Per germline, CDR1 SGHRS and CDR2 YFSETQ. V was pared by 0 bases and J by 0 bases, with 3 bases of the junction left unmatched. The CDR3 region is CASSLGDSLSGANVLTF. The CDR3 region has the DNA TGCGCCAGCAGCTTGGGGGACAGCCTCTCTGGGGCCAACGTCCTGACTTTC.

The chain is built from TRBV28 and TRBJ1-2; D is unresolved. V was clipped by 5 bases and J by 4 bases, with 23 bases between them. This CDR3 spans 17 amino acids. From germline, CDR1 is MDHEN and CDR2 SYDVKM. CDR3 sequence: CASSPLPRPTRPYGYTF. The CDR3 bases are TGTGCCAGCAGTCCCCTCCCGAGACCGACACGGCCCTATGGCTACACCTTC.

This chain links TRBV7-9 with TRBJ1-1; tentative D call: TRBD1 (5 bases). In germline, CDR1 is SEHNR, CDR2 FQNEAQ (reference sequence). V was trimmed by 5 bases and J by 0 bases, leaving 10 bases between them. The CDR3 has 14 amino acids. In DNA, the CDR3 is TGTGCCAGCAGCCTCGCAGGGATGAACACTGAAGCTTTCTTT. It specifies CASSLAGMNTEAFF.

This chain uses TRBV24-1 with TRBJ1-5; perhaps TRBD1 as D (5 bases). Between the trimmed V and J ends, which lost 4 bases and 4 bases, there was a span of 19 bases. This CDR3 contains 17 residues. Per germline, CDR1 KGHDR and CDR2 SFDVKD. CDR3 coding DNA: TGTGCCACCAGTGACCCCGCAACCGGGGGGGGAAATCAGCCCCAGCATTTT. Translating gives CATSDPATGGGNQPQHF.

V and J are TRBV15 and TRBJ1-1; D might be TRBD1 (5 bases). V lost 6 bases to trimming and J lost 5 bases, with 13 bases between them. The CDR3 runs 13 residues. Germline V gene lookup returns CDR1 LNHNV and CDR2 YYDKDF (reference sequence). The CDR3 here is CATRGEVGTEAFF. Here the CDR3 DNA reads TGTGCCACCAGGGGGGAGGTAGGTACTGAAGCTTTCTTT.

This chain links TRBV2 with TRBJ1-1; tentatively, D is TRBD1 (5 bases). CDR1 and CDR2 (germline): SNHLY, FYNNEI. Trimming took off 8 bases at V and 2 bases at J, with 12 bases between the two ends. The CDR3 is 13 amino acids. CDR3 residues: CASSPTANTEAFF. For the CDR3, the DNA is TGTGCCAGCTCCCCGACAGCTAACACTGAAGCTTTCTTT.

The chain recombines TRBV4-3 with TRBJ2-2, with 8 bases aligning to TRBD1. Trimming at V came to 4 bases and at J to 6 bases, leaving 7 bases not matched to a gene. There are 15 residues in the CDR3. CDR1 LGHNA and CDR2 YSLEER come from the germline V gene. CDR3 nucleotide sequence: TGCGCCAGCAGCCCTGGACAGGGTTGGTCCGGGGAGCTGTTTTTT. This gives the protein CASSPGQGWSGELFF.

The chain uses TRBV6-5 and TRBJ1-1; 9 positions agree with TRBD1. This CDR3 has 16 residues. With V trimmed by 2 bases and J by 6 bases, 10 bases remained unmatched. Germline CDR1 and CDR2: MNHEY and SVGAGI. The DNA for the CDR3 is TGTGCCAGCAGTTACGCCCTGACAGGGGGAGGGGCTGAAGCTTTCTTT. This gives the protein CASSYALTGGGAEAFF.

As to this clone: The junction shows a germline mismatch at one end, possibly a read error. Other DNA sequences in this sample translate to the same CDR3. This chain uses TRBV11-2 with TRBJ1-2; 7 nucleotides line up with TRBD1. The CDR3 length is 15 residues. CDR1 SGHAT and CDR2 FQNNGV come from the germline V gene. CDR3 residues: CASSARPGGHYGYTF. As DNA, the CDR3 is TGTGCCAGCAGCGCGAGACCAGGGGGGCACTATGGCTACACTTTC.

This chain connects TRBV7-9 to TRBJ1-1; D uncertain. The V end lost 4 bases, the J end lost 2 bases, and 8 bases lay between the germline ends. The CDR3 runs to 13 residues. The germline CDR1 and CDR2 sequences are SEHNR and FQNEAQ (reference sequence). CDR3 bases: TGTGCCAGCAGCTCCAGCGTCAACACTGAAGCTTTCTTT. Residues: CASSSSVNTEAFF.

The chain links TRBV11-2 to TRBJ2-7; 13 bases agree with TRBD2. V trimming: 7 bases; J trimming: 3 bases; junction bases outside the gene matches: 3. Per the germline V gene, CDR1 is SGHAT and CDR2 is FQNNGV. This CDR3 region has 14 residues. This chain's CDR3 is CASKLAGGNYEQYF. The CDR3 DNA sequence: TGTGCCAGCAAACTAGCGGGGGGGAACTACGAGCAGTACTTC.

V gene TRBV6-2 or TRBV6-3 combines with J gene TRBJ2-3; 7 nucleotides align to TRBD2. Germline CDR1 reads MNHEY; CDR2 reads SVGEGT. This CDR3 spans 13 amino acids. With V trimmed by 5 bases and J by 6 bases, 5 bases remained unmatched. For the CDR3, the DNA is TGTGCCAGCAGTGGCCGGGAGGCGGATACGCAGTATTTT. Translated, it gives CASSGREADTQYF.

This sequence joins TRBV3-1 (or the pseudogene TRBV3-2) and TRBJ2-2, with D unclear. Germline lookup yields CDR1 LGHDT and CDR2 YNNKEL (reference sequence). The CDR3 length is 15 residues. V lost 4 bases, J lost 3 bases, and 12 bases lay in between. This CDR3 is CASSLTTDYTGELFF. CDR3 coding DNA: TGTGCCAGCAGCCTCACCACTGATTACACCGGGGAGCTGTTTTTT.

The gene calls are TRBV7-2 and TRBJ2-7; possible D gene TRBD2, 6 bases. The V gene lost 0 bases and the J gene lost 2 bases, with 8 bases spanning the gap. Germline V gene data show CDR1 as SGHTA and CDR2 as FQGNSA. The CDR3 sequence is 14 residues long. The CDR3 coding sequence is TGTGCCAGCAGCTTAGCCACTAGCCCCTACGAGCAGTACTTC. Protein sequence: CASSLATSPYEQYF.

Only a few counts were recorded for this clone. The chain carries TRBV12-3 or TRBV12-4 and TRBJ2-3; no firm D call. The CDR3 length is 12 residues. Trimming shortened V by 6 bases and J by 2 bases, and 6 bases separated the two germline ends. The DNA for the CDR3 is TGTGCCAGCAGCCCGTTCACAGATACGCAGTATTTT. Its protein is CASSPFTDTQYF.

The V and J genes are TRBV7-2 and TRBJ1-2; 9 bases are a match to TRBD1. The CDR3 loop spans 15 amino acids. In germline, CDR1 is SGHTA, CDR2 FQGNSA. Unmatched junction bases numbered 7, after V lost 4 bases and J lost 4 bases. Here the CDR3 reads CASSSTGGAGYGYTF. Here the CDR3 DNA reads TGTGCCAGCAGCTCTACAGGGGGCGCTGGCTATGGCTACACCTTC.

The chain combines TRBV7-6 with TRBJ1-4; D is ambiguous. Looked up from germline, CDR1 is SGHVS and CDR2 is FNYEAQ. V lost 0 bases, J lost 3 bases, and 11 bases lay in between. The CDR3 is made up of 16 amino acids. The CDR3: CASSLALISANEKLFF. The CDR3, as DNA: TGTGCCAGCAGCTTAGCGCTTATCTCGGCTAATGAAAAACTGTTTTTT.